This T cell receptor beta chain derives from a study of beta chain features in type 1 diabetes. Germline CDR1 reads SQVTM; CDR2 reads ANQGSEA. The CDR3 has 11 residues. The ends were cut back, 7 bases at V and 0 bases at J, with 6 bases in the middle. Study-level points and caveats: More deletions and fewer insertions at VDJ junctions were seen in type 1 diabetes patients.

As every portion of the isolated RNA was reverse transcribed, the sequencing read expressed TCRB transcripts. Assay: immunoSEQ multiplex PCR; the TCRdb copy retains only in-frame clones and omits some. This table holds some 44,000 clones, roughly 56% found once. About this clone itself: Antigen unknown.

This clonotype was sampled from a woman aged 18-30 years in good health. V gene TRBV29-1 combines with J gene TRBJ1-1; D is unresolved. The sample was Tregs from blood. Here the CDR3 reads CSGYMNTEAFF. CDR3 nucleotides: TGCAGCGGGTACATGAACACTGAAGCTTTCTTT.